This T cell receptor (beta chain) is drawn from a study of T cells in Graves' hyperthyroidism and ophthalmopathy. Overall study: At the time of initial diagnosis and before any treatment, peripheral blood was collected.

The sample holds many counts of this clonotype. Its antigen is not identified. Trimming removed 6 bases at V and 5 bases at J, with 10 bases between. CDR1 is SGHTA, CDR2 FQGTGA, per germline. This CDR3 is 13 amino acids long. Pregnant or lactating patients were excluded, as were those with uncontrolled infection or other autoimmune disease. Whole-study findings and limits: Ophthalmopathy was identified by the model a median about 6.8 months ahead of onset. Blood shared most expanded thyroid clonotypes above 0.001.

TCR beta CDR3 sequences were amplified from RNA transcripts. The HTBI primer set served for first-round RT-PCR of the TCR CDR3. TCRdb re-called the multiplex PCR reads through MiXCR, storing one row per CDR3 protein. The table lists more than 500,000 distinct CDR3 sequences, 15% to 20% of them singletons. The chain links TRBV7-3 to TRBJ2-2; no clear D. The TCR was taken from a woman aged 25-40 years with Graves' hyperthyroidism. Sequenced input: blood. The CDR3 DNA is TGTGCCAGCAGTCCCTCTAGTACCGGGGAGCTGTTTTTT. Residues: CASSPSSTGELFF.